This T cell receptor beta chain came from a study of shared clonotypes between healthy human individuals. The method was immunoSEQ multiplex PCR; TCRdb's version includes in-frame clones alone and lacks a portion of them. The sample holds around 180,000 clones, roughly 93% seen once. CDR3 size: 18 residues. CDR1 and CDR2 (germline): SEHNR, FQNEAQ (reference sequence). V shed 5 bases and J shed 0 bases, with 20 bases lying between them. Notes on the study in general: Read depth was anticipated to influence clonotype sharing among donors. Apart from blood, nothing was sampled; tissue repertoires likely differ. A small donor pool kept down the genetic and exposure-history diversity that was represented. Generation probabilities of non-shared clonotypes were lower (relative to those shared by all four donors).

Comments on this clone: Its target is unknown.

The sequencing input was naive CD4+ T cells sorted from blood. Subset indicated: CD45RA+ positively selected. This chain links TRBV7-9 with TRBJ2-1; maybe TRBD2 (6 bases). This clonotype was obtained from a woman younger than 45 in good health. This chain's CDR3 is CASSPLLPGVASYNEQFF. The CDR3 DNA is TGTGCCAGCAGCCCATTACTTCCGGGAGTGGCCTCCTACAATGAGCAGTTCTTC.